A selection of T cell receptor beta chains follows, all from one sample in a study of T-cell reconstitution after alpha-beta-depleted transplantation in children. TCRdb re-derived calls from the PCR reads in MiXCR, one entry per CDR3 protein. The data contain roughly 590,000 distinct CDR3 sequences, about 15% of them seen just once; the ten biggest clones take up approximately 1.1%. The sample consisted of PBMCs from the stem cell graft donor, taken from the stem cell graft. These receptors came from a human donor who donated a stem cell graft to a child with acute myeloid leukemia. Each CDR3 is given with its conserved first and last residue. Each record gives: J gene, D gene, V gene, clone size, CDR3 DNA, CDR3 protein. A D gene is named only where the DNA matches it firmly. Some rows have no size entry. The others give once, few or many, or a class for an expanded clone.

TRBJ2-1 | TRBD1 | TRBV29-1 | many | TGCAGCGTTGAACCCCTCTTCGGGACAGGGGACAGTGAGCAGTTCTTC | CSVEPLFGTGDSEQFF
TRBJ2-2 | . | TRBV11-2 | . | TGTGCCAGCAGCTTAAGAGTTGCCAGCTCAGGGAGGACCGGCGGGGAGCTGTTTTTT | CASSLRVASSGRTGGELFF
TRBJ1-1 | TRBD1 | TRBV27 | . | TGTGCCAGCAGACACCGTGGGGACAGGGATTTAGCTTTCTTT | CASRHRGDRDLAFF
TRBJ1-1 | . | TRBV29-1 | . | TGCAGCGTTGAAGCAGGGAACCCTGAAGCTTTCTTT | CSVEAGNPEAFF
TRBJ2-3 | . | TRBV12-3/TRBV12-4 | few | TGTGCCACCGCAGCAGATACGCAGTATTTT | CATAADTQYF
TRBJ2-1 | TRBD1 | TRBV20-1 | many | TGCAGTGCTACATTAGGGGGCGCGTACAATGAGCAGTTCTTC | CSATLGGAYNEQFF
TRBJ2-7 | . | TRBV20-1 | few | TGCAGTGCTAGGAGGGACAGCCTCTGGGGGGGAGGCTACGAGCAGTACTTC | CSARRDSLWGGGYEQYF
TRBJ2-7 | . | TRBV4-3 | many | TGCGCCAGCAGCCAAGATTGGTCAATCGGCTACGAGCAGTACTTC | CASSQDWSIGYEQYF
TRBJ1-6 | . | TRBV12-3/TRBV12-4 | . | TGTGCCAGCAGGATAGGGAATTCACCCCTCCACTTT | CASRIGNSPLHF
TRBJ1-5 | . | TRBV7-9 | many | TGTGCCAGCAGCTTTGAGGAGAATCAGCCCCAGCATTTT | CASSFEENQPQHF
TRBJ2-1 | . | TRBV6-4 | many | TGTGCCAGCACCCTAAATGCGGGGGCTAGCAATGAGCAGTTCTTC | CASTLNAGASNEQFF
TRBJ1-4 | . | TRBV20-1 | few | TGCAGTGCTAGAGAAGGACGGAGAGAAAAACTGTTTTTT | CSAREGRREKLFF
TRBJ2-7 | . | TRBV7-2 | many | TGTGCCAGCAGCACTCCCCGGCGAGCAGCAGGCTCCTACGAGCAGTACTTC | CASSTPRRAAGSYEQYF
TRBJ1-3 | TRBD1 | TRBV5-1 | few | TGCGCCAGCAGGGGGACAGGGGGCTCTGGAAACACCATATATTTT | CASRGTGGSGNTIYF
TRBJ2-7 | TRBD1 | TRBV5-6 | many | TGTGCCAGCAGCCCGTGGACAGGGGGGCTCTACGAGCAGTACTTC | CASSPWTGGLYEQYF
TRBJ1-4 | TRBD1 | TRBV20-1 | many | TGCAGTGCTGATGTGGCAGGGGGGAATGAAAAACTGTTTTTT | CSADVAGGNEKLFF
TRBJ1-4 | TRBD1 | TRBV28 | . | TGTGCCAGCAGTCGTGGGACAGGTAGTGGAAGTGAAAAACTGTTTTTT | CASSRGTGSGSEKLFF
TRBJ1-2 | TRBD1 | TRBV11-2 | many | TGTGCCAGCAGCAACCAACAGGGACAGGGAGGGTTTAACTATGGCTACACCTTC | CASSNQQGQGGFNYGYTF
TRBJ1-1 | . | TRBV5-6 | many | TGTGCCAGCAGCTTGGATGCGGCTTGGGGGCCGAACACTGAAGCTTTCTTT | CASSLDAAWGPNTEAFF
TRBJ2-3 | TRBD2 | TRBV28 | few | TGTGCCAGCAGTTTTTCAGGGACTAGCGAGTATTTT | CASSFSGTSEYF
TRBJ1-3 | . | TRBV12-3/TRBV12-4 | many | TGTGCCTTGGAGTGGGGAAACACCATATATTTT | CALEWGNTIYF
TRBJ1-2 | . | TRBV12-3/TRBV12-4 | many | TGTGCCAGCAGTTTCCGGGGTACGGACTATGGCTACACCTTC | CASSFRGTDYGYTF
TRBJ2-2 | . | TRBV20-1 | . | TGCAGTGCGGCCAGGGAATTCACCGGGGAGCTGTTTTTT | CSAAREFTGELFF
TRBJ2-1 | . | TRBV7-3 | once | TGTGCCAGCAGCTTAATTGGACGGGATGAGCAGTTCTTC | CASSLIGRDEQFF
TRBJ1-2 | . | TRBV25-1 | . | TGTGCCAGCAGCCCGGCAGGGGACTTCTCCTATGGCTACACCTTC | CASSPAGDFSYGYTF
TRBJ2-1 | . | TRBV21-1 | . | TGTGCCAGCAGCAAAGAAAACGGGGGGACCTACAATGAGCAGTTCTTC | CASSKENGGTYNEQFF
TRBJ2-1 | TRBD1 | TRBV24-1 | few | TGTGCCACCAGTGACCTAGACAGGGACAATGAGCAGTTCTTC | CATSDLDRDNEQFF
TRBJ2-2 | TRBD2 | TRBV12-3/TRBV12-4 | . | TGTGCCAGCAGTTTCGGCAGGGATCTAGCGGGGTCGTTGGAGCTGTTTTTT | CASSFGRDLAGSLELFF
TRBJ1-2 | . | TRBV20-1 | many | TGCAGTGCTACCAATCCATTAGGGGTTTTTGACTATGGCTACACCTTC | CSATNPLGVFDYGYTF
TRBJ1-2 | . | TRBV28 | . | TGTGCCAGCAGCCACAAGAAGTATGGCTACACCTTC | CASSHKKYGYTF
TRBJ2-5 | . | TRBV12-3/TRBV12-4 | many | TGTGCCAGCAGTTTGGGTGTAGAGACCCAGTACTTC | CASSLGVETQYF
TRBJ1-2 | . | TRBV5-6 | few | TGTGCCAGCAGCTTTCCGGGACAACTCTATGGCTACACCTTC | CASSFPGQLYGYTF
TRBJ1-5 | TRBD1 | TRBV7-2 | few | TGTGCCAGCAGCTTAGACACAGGGGGCTTCAATCAGCCCCAGCATTTT | CASSLDTGGFNQPQHF